This TCR beta chain was recorded in a study of T-cell reconstitution after alpha-beta-depleted transplantation in children. Library preparation (for TCRbeta) was performed with unique molecular identifiers. TCRdb processed the PCR reads anew with MiXCR; each CDR3 protein has one entry. The sample yields around 400,000 distinct CDR3 sequences, just over 20% seen once. The sequenced sample was PBMCs from the stem cell graft donor, obtained from the stem cell graft. The receptor comes from a human donor who donated a stem cell graft to a child with acute myeloid leukemia.

This chain's CDR3 is CSARDHLGTSSTDTQYF. CDR3 sequence (DNA): TGCAGTGCTAGAGACCACTTAGGGACTAGCAGCACAGATACGCAGTATTTT. The V gene is TRBV20-1, the J gene TRBJ2-3, with 9 positions matching TRBD2. Germline V CDR1 and CDR2: DFQATT, SNEGSKA (reference sequence). The CDR3 consists of 17 residues. V lost 0 bases, J lost 0 bases, and 7 bases stayed unmatched.